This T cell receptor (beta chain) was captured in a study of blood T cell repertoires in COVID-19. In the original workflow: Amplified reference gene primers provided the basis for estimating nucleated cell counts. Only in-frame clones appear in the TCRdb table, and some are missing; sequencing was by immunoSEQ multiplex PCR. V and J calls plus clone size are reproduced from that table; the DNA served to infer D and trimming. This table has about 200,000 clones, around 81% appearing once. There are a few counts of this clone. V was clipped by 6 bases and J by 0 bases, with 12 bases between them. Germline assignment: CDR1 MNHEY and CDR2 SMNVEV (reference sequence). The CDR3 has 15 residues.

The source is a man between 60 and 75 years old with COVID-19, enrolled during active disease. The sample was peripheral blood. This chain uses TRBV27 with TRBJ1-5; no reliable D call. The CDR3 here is CASSPDAVSNQPQHF. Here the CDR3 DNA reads TGTGCCAGCAGCCCTGATGCGGTTAGCAATCAGCCCCAGCATTTT.